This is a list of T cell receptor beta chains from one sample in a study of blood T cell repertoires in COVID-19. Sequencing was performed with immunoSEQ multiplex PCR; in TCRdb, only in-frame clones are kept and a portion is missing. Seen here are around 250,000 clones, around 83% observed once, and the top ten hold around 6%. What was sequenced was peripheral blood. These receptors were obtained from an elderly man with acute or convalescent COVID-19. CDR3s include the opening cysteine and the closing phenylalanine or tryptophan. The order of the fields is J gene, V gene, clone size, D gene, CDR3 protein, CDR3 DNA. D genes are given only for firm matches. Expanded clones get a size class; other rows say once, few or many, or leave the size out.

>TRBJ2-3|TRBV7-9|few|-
CASSLINSDTQYF
TGTGCCAGCAGCTTAATTAACTCAGATACGCAGTATTTT
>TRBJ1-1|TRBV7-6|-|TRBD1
CASSLQQGAYTEAFF
TGTGCCAGCAGCTTACAACAGGGGGCGTATACTGAAGCTTTCTTT
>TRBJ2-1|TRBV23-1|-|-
CASSLENEQFF
TGCGCCAGCAGTCTAGAGAATGAGCAGTTCTTC
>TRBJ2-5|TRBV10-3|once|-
CAISDPSLRGGETQYF
TGTGCCATCAGTGACCCGTCACTCAGGGGCGGCGAGACCCAGTACTTC
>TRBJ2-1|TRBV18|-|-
CASSESGDGGEQFF
TGTGCCAGCTCAGAGAGCGGAGACGGGGGTGAGCAGTTCTTC
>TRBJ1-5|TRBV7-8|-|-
CASSLDASVGPQHF
TGTGCCAGCAGCTTAGACGCCAGCGTGGGGCCCCAGCATTTT
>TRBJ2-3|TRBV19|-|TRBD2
CASSTSSGGWGTDTQYF
TGTGCCAGTAGTACGTCTAGCGGGGGATGGGGAACAGATACGCAGTATTTT
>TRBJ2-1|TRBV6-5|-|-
CASRPQGRDEQFF
TGTGCCAGCAGACCCCAGGGGCGCGATGAGCAGTTCTTC
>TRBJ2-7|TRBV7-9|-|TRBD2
CASSLEPSGYEQYF
TGTGCCAGCAGCTTAGAGCCTAGCGGTTACGAGCAGTACTTC
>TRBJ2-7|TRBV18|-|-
CASSAGQSYEQYF
TGTGCCAGCTCAGCGGGACAGTCCTACGAGCAGTACTTC
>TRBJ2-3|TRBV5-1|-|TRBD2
CASSPGTSGGLHTQYF
TGCGCCAGCAGCCCTGGGACTAGCGGGGGGCTCCATACGCAGTATTTT
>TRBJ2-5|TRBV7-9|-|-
CASSSSGDAKTQYF
TGTGCCAGCAGCTCCAGCGGAGACGCAAAGACCCAGTACTTC
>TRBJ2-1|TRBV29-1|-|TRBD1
CSVYRDSLYNEQFF
TGCAGCGTTTACCGGGACAGCCTATACAATGAGCAGTTCTTC
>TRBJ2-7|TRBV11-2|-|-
CASSLDGTPYVEQYF
TGTGCCAGCAGCTTAGACGGGACACCTTACGTAGAGCAGTACTTC
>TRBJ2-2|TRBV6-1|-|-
CASSDYRGLTNTGELFF
TGTGCCAGCAGTGATTACAGGGGACTTACGAACACCGGGGAGCTGTTTTTT
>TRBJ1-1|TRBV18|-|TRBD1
CASSPPGQYHTEAFF
TGTGCCAGCTCACCTCCGGGACAGTACCACACTGAAGCTTTCTTT
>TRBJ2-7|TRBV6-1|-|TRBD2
CASSDPTGGERLSYEQYF
TGTGCCAGCAGTGACCCAACGGGAGGGGAGCGGCTCTCCTACGAGCAGTACTTC
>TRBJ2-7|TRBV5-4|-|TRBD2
CASSPKGLAAVTYEQYF
TGTGCCAGCAGCCCGAAGGGACTAGCGGCAGTAACCTACGAGCAGTACTTC
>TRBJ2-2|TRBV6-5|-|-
CASSKRTGTGELFF
TGTGCCAGCAGTAAAAGGACGGGGACCGGGGAGCTGTTTTTT
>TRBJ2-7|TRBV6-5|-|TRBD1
CASKGGTGRYEQYF
TGTGCCAGCAAAGGAGGGACAGGGAGGTACGAGCAGTACTTC
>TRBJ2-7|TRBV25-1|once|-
CARQSECGAQLYEQYF
TGTGCCAGACAATCCGAATGTGGGGCACAGCTTTACGAGCAGTACTTC
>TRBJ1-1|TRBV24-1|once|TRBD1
CATSDWDRGSGRPKNTEAFF
TGTGCCACCAGTGATTGGGACAGGGGTAGCGGTCGTCCCAAGAACACTGAAGCTTTCTTT
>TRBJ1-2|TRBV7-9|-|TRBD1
CASSSGTGARANYGYTF
TGTGCCAGCAGCTCCGGGACAGGGGCTCGAGCTAACTATGGCTACACCTTC
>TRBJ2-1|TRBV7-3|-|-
CASSVTGYNEQFF
TGTGCCAGCAGCGTTACAGGGTATAATGAGCAGTTCTTC
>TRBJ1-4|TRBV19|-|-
CASGERAATNEKLFF
TGTGCCAGTGGGGAGAGGGCAGCAACTAATGAAAAACTGTTTTTT